One and the same sample provided the 3 T cell receptor beta chains below, sequenced in a study of radiotherapy plus CTLA-4 blockade in lung cancer. This table comes from immunoSEQ multiplex PCR, and its TCRdb copy is limited to in-frame clones, with some not included. In the table there are roughly 100,000 clones, more than 75% of which are singletons. This specimen consisted of peripheral blood, obtained from a patient treated with radiotherapy plus ipilimumab. Receptors originate from a human donor with non-small cell lung cancer that progressed on radiotherapy plus ipilimumab. Some clones in this sample may be carry-over from other donors' samples.

The CDR3 DNA follows: TGCGCCAGCAGCGATAGTGGAAAAGAGACCCAGTACTTC. Its protein product is CASSDSGKETQYF. The chain links TRBV5-1 to TRBJ2-5; D uncertain. Germline V lookup: CDR1 SGHRS, CDR2 YFSETQ. Trimming took 4 bases from V and 3 from J, leaving 10 bases between them. The CDR3 totals 13 residues.

The V call is TRBV2, the J call TRBJ1-2; D gene unclear. Germline CDR1 is SNHLY and CDR2 is FYNNEI. This CDR3 region has 14 residues. V was shortened by 2 bases and J by 0 bases, with 7 bases between the two germline ends. The DNA for the CDR3 is TGTGCCAGCAGTGAAACGGGGACTAACTATGGCTACACCTTC. Translating gives CASSETGTNYGYTF.

The rearrangement links TRBV11-2 to TRBJ2-7; D is ambiguous. The CDR3 is 13 amino acids. Germline CDR1 SGHAT, CDR2 FQNNGV. Trimming stripped 2 bases from V and 5 bases from J, with 10 bases between. CDR3 in amino acids: CASSLRRVNEQYF. The CDR3 nucleotides are TGTGCCAGCAGCTTACGACGGGTTAACGAGCAGTACTTC.